The present T cell receptor (beta chain) was sequenced within a study of graft-versus-host responses after intestinal transplantation. In the study overall: Every transplant recipient was induced with anti-thymocyte globulin, then maintained on tacrolimus and steroids for approximately three years.

The method was immunoSEQ multiplex PCR; TCRdb's version includes in-frame clones alone and lacks a portion of them. This sample has some 87,000 clones, with about 93% found just once. CDR3 length: 14 residues. CDR1 and CDR2 (germline): MDHEN, SYDVKM. The V and J ends lost 5 bases and 6 bases respectively, with 17 bases between them. Notes on the study in general: Peak levels of circulating GvH clones tracked with early post-transplant HvG declines. Investigators detected GvH clones in recipient marrow, with some emerging earlier in ileum or blood.

About this clone: The antigen is not known.

The sample consisted of unstimulated CD8+ T cells sorted from spleen or lymph node cells, taken before transplant. V gene TRBV28 combines with J gene TRBJ2-7, with D possibly matching TRBD2 (6 bases). This sequence originates from a human donor who was the organ donor for an intestinal transplant. The CDR3: CASSENRESPEQYF. CDR3 DNA: TGTGCCAGCAGTGAAAACCGGGAGTCTCCCGAGCAGTACTTC.